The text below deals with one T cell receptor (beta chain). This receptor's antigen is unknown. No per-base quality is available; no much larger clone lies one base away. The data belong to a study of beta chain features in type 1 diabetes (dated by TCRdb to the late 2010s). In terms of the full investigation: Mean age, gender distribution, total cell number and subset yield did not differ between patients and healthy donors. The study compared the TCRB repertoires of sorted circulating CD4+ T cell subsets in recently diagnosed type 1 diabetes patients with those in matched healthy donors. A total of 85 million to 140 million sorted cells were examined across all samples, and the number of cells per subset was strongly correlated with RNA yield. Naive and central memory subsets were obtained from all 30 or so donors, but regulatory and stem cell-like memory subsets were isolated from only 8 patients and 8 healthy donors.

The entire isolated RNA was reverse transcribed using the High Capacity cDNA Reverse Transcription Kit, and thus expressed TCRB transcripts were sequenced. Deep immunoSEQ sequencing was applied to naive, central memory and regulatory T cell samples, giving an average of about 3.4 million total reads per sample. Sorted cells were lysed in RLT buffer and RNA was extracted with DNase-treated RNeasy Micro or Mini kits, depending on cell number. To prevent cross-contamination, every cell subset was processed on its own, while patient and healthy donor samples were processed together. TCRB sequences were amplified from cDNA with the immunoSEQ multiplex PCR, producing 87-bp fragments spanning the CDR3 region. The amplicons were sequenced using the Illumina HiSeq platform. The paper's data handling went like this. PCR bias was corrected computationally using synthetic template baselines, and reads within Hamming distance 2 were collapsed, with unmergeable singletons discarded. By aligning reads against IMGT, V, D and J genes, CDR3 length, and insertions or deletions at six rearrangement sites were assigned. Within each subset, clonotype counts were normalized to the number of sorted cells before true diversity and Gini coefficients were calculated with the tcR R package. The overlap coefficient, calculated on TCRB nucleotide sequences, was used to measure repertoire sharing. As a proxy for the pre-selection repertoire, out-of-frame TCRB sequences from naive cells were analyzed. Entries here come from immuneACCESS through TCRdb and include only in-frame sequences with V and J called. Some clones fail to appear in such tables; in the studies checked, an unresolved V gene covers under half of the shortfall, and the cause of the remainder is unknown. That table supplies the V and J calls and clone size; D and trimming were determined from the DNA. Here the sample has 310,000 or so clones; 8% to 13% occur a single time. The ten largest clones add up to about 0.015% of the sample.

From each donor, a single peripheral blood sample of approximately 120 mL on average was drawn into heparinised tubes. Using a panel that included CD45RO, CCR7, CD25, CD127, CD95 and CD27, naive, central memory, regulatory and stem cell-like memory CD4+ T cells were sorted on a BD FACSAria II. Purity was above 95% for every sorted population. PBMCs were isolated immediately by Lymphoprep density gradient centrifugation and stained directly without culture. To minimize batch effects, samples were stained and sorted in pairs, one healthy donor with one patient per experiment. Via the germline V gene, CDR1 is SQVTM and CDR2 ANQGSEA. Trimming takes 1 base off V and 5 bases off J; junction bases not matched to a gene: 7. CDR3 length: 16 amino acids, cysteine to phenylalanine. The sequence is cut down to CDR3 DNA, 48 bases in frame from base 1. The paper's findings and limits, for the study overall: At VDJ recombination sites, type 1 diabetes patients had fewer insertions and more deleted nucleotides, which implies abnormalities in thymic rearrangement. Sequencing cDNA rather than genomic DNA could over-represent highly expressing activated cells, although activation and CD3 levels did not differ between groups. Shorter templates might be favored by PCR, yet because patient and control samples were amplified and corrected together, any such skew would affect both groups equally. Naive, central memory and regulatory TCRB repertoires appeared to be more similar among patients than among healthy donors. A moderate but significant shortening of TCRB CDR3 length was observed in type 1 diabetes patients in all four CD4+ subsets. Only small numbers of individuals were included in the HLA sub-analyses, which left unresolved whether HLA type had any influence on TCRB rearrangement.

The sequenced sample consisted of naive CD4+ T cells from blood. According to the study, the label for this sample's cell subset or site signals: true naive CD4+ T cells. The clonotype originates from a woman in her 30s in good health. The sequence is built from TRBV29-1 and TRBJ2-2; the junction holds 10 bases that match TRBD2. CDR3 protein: CSVEGLAGARTGELFF. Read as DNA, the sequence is TGCAGCGTTGAAGGTCTAGCGGGAGCAAGGACCGGGGAGCTGTTTTTT.